This TCR beta chain was recorded in a study of glioma-infiltrating T cells. Using RNA template, CDR3s of TCR alpha and beta were amplified with iRepertoire arm-PCR. Input was roughly 95-450 ng of tissue mRNA or PBMC total RNA. TCRdb re-analysed the multiplex PCR reads in MiXCR, keeping a single row per CDR3 protein. The sample yields about 200,000 distinct CDR3 sequences, over 30% seen once. Study-wide results and limits: Non-neoplastic patients had below-expected tissue-blood divergence, while all gliomas exceeded expectation.

Per the germline V gene, CDR1 is SQVTM and CDR2 is ANQGSEA. CDR3 length: 15 amino acids. V lost 7 bases to trimming and J lost 4 bases; unmatched junction nucleotides: 7. As to this clonotype: Its antigen remains unidentified.

The TCR comes from a human donor with low-grade glioma or glioblastoma, undergoing nonglioma brain surgery, or in good health (not recorded which). V is TRBV29-1 and J is TRBJ2-5; TRBD2 aligns across 15 bases. Sequenced: glioma tissue, nonneoplastic brain tissue, or PBMCs (not recorded which). The CDR3 reads CSALPGLAGGETQYF. For the CDR3, the DNA is TGCAGCGCCTTACCGGGACTAGCGGGAGGAGAGACCCAGTACTTC.